Listed below are T cell receptor beta chains from one sample, sequenced in a study of cytomegalovirus exposure and HLA in healthy donors. Repertoires were generated with immunoSEQ multiplex PCR, while TCRdb's copy carries only in-frame clones and drops some. In the table there are about 140,000 clones, approximately 80% of which are singletons. Specimen: PBMCs. These receptors all come from a woman in her 40s in good health and CMV-seronegative. Both conserved end residues are part of each CDR3. D genes are given only for firm matches. Clone size is given for some rows only: seen once, a few or many times, or a class if the clone is expanded.

J,V,D,size,CDR3,DNA
TRBJ2-3,TRBV19,.,.,CASSISGLRGGSTDTQYF,TGTGCCAGTAGTATAAGCGGTTTAAGAGGAGGTAGCACAGATACGCAGTATTTT
TRBJ1-2,TRBV4-1,TRBD1,.,CASSQGDRTYGYTF,TGCGCCAGCAGCCAAGGGGACAGAACCTATGGCTACACCTTC
TRBJ2-2,TRBV5-1,TRBD1,.,CASSTGTGRNTGELFF,TGCGCCAGCAGCACCGGGACAGGGAGGAACACCGGGGAGCTGTTTTTT
TRBJ2-1,TRBV15,TRBD1,.,CATSRDGQGYVRFF,TGTGCCACCAGCAGAGATGGACAGGGATACGTCCGGTTCTTC
TRBJ2-7,TRBV5-1,.,few,CASSPLAVFHSGHEQYF,TGCGCCAGCAGCCCCCTGGCCGTTTTCCATAGCGGTCACGAGCAGTACTTC
TRBJ1-4,TRBV5-1,TRBD1,.,CASSYTGGREKLFF,TGCGCCAGCAGCTACACAGGGGGTAGGGAAAAACTGTTTTTT
TRBJ1-4,TRBV5-4,TRBD1,.,CASSFTTGGGEKLFF,TGTGCCAGCAGCTTTACCACAGGGGGAGGTGAAAAACTGTTTTTT
TRBJ1-4,TRBV2,.,.,CASRDGASEKLFF,TGTGCCAGCAGAGACGGAGCAAGTGAAAAACTGTTTTTT
TRBJ2-3,TRBV4-3,TRBD2,.,CASSQDDGRAAAAQYF,TGCGCCAGCAGCCAAGACGACGGGAGGGCCGCTGCTGCGCAGTATTTT
TRBJ2-2,TRBV19,TRBD2,.,CASSLRVGGDVGELFF,TGTGCCAGTAGCCTACGGGTGGGGGGGGACGTCGGGGAGCTGTTTTTT
TRBJ1-2,TRBV6-6,TRBD1,.,CASSYLQGAVGYTF,TGTGCCAGCAGTTACTTACAGGGGGCGGTTGGCTACACCTTC
TRBJ2-7,TRBV6-6,.,.,CASSFTPGDEQYF,TGTGCCAGCTCCTTCACACCGGGGGACGAGCAGTACTTC
TRBJ1-3,TRBV28,.,.,CASSPNSGNTIYF,TGTGCCAGCTCCCCTAATTCTGGAAACACCATATATTTT
TRBJ2-7,TRBV7-9,TRBD1,.,CASSRQGISYEQYF,TGTGCCAGCAGCAGACAGGGGATCTCCTACGAGCAGTACTTC
TRBJ1-4,TRBV7-9,.,.,CASSLKSGIEKLFF,TGTGCCAGCAGCTTAAAATCAGGGATTGAAAAACTGTTTTTT
TRBJ2-2,TRBV5-6,.,.,CASSWGSGSGELFF,TGTGCCAGCAGCTGGGGATCGGGGTCCGGGGAGCTGTTTTTT
TRBJ2-1,TRBV30,.,.,CAWTYLGGVNEQFF,TGTGCCTGGACGTATTTAGGAGGTGTGAATGAGCAGTTCTTC
TRBJ2-7,TRBV18,TRBD1,.,CASSPVAGTGGLNPSYEQYF,TGTGCCAGCTCACCGGTCGCCGGGACAGGGGGCTTGAATCCCTCCTACGAGCAGTACTTC
TRBJ2-7,TRBV4-1,.,.,CASSPGDGTYEQYF,TGCGCCAGCAGCCCAGGGGACGGTACCTACGAGCAGTACTTC
TRBJ2-5,TRBV6-1,TRBD1,.,CASSSQGGLQETQYF,TGTGCCAGCAGTTCACAGGGGGGCTTACAAGAGACCCAGTACTTC
TRBJ1-2,TRBV9,.,.,CASSVLSVSNYGYTF,TGTGCCAGCAGCGTGTTATCTGTCTCTAACTATGGCTACACCTTC
TRBJ2-1,TRBV4-1,.,once,CASRPGLRSNEQFF,TGCGCCAGCAGGCCGGGACTGAGGAGTAATGAGCAGTTCTTC
TRBJ1-3,TRBV6-5,TRBD1,few,CASRRTGDSGNTIYF,TGTGCCAGCAGGCGGACAGGCGACTCTGGAAACACCATATATTTT
TRBJ2-7,TRBV5-4,TRBD2,once,CASSVGAGGPVVDEQYF,TGTGCCTCCTCAGTCGGCGCGGGAGGGCCAGTAGTCGACGAGCAGTACTTC
TRBJ2-1,TRBV7-9,TRBD2,.,CASSLVLAGGYNEQFF,TGTGCCAGCAGCTTAGTCCTAGCGGGAGGGTACAATGAGCAGTTCTTC
TRBJ2-7,TRBV25-1,.,.,CASSPPGQNEQYF,TGTGCCAGCAGTCCCCCGGGACAAAACGAGCAGTACTTC
TRBJ1-4,TRBV19,TRBD1,.,CATSTRGPYEKLFF,TGTGCCACTTCGACCAGGGGGCCGTATGAAAAACTGTTTTTT
TRBJ2-7,TRBV5-1,.,.,CASSALERYEQYF,TGCGCCAGCAGCGCGCTAGAAAGGTACGAGCAGTACTTC
TRBJ2-3,TRBV7-2,.,once,CASSSRSRTDTQYF,TGTGCCAGCAGCTCCCGGAGCCGCACAGATACGCAGTATTTT
TRBJ2-7,TRBV28,.,once,CASSLAGTIYEQYF,TGTGCCAGCAGTTTAGCAGGGACAATCTACGAGCAGTACTTC